Below are 17 T cell receptor beta chains sequenced from a single sample in a study of blood T cell repertoires in COVID-19. TCRdb's copy holds only in-frame clones and misses some; the assay was immunoSEQ multiplex PCR. This sample has around 240,000 clones, with about nine tenths found just once. Input material: PBMCs or T cells enriched from blood (not recorded which). These receptors all stem from a man aged 45-65 years who had been exposed to COVID-19.

The chain carries TRBV7-2 and TRBJ1-2; no definite D call. This CDR3 has 15 amino acids. The germline CDR1 and CDR2 sequences are SGHTA and FQGNSA. V was trimmed by 5 bases and J by 7 bases, leaving 20 bases between them. The CDR3 is CASSPTVRGTGGYTF. CDR3 nucleotides: TGTGCCAGCAGCCCCACCGTTCGGGGTACGGGTGGCTACACCTTC.

The chain combines TRBV19 with TRBJ1-4; weak D call: TRBD1 (6 bases). This CDR3 has 17 residues. Trimming took off 6 bases at V and 7 bases at J, with 24 bases between the two ends. CDR1 and CDR2 (germline): LNHDA, SQIVND (reference sequence). CDR3 sequence (DNA): TGTGCCAGTAGAGTTAGGGCAGGGACACGCGGAGGTGAAAAACTGTTTTTT. This encodes CASRVRAGTRGGEKLFF.

The CDR3 loop reads CASSSLMKRDRANYGYTF. The CDR3, as DNA: TGTGCCAGCAGCTCCCTGATGAAGCGGGACAGGGCCAACTATGGCTACACCTTC. The chain recombines TRBV5-4 with TRBJ1-2, with 9 nucleotides matching TRBD1. With V trimmed by 3 bases and J by 2 bases, 14 bases remained unmatched. The CDR3 covers 18 residues. The V gene's germline CDR1 is SGHNT and CDR2 YYREEE (reference sequence).

The V call is TRBV6-5, the J call TRBJ2-7, with 10 bases that match TRBD2. CDR1 and CDR2 from the germline V gene are MNHEY and SVGAGI. This CDR3 contains 14 residues. The V segment lost 6 bases and the J segment 1 base; nucleotides outside the gene matches: 3. The CDR3: CASRGTSVSYEQYV. CDR3 nucleotides: TGTGCCAGCAGAGGGACTAGCGTTTCCTACGAGCAGTACGTC.

The rearrangement joins TRBV2 to TRBJ2-6; a possible D gene is TRBD2 (5 bases). Trimming removed 7 bases at V and 3 bases at J, with 10 bases between. The CDR3 spans 14 residues. From germline, CDR1 is SNHLY and CDR2 FYNNEI. As DNA, the CDR3 is TGTGCCAGCAAGTCGAGCGGTGGGGCCAACGTCCTGACTTTC. It encodes CASKSSGGANVLTF.

The chain uses TRBV5-1 and TRBJ2-5, with D unresolved. The germline V and J ends were trimmed by 6 bases and 4 bases, with 13 bases remaining between them. Germline lookup yields CDR1 SGHRS and CDR2 YFSETQ. The CDR3 has 13 residues. The CDR3 spells CASTSSWRETQYF. The CDR3 DNA follows: TGCGCCAGCACCTCTTCCTGGAGAGAGACCCAGTACTTC.

This chain links TRBV28 with TRBJ1-1; D might be TRBD1 (5 bases). The germline V gene encodes CDR1 MDHEN and CDR2 SYDVKM. Trimming left V 6 bases short and J 0 bases short, with 17 bases between. The CDR3 has 16 amino acids. The CDR3 sequence is CASSDPMTAMNTEAFF. As DNA, the CDR3 is TGTGCCAGCAGCGACCCTATGACAGCGATGAACACTGAAGCTTTCTTT.

The chain is built from TRBV9 and TRBJ1-1; D gene ambiguous. Trimming pared 0 bases from V and 0 bases from J, leaving 6 bases between. There are 14 residues in the CDR3. The germline V gene encodes CDR1 SGDLS and CDR2 YYNGEE. The CDR3 loop reads CASSVVHLNTEAFF. CDR3 DNA: TGTGCCAGCAGCGTAGTGCACTTGAACACTGAAGCTTTCTTT.

The rearrangement joins TRBV18 to TRBJ1-5; D gene ambiguous. Germline V CDR1 and CDR2: KGHSH, LQKENI. The CDR3 is 16 residues long. The ends were cut back, 2 bases at V and 0 bases at J, with 11 bases in the middle. The CDR3 protein is CASSPSSLNSNQPQHF. CDR3 nucleotide sequence: TGTGCCAGCTCACCAAGCTCGTTGAATAGCAATCAGCCCCAGCATTTT.

The CDR3 DNA reads as TGCGCCAGCAGCATTACAGGGGGCTCTCGATTTAGCACAGATACGCAGTATTTT. It codes for CASSITGGSRFSTDTQYF. This rearrangement joins TRBV5-1 to TRBJ2-3; 9 bases are shared with TRBD1. CDR1 SGHRS and CDR2 YFSETQ come from the germline V gene. CDR3 length: 18 amino acids. The J segment lost 0 bases and the V segment lost 4 bases, leaving 12 bases of the junction unmatched.

In its sample, this clone was seen a few times. This chain joins TRBV5-1 and TRBJ1-1, with D possibly TRBD1 on 6 matching bases. Germline V gives CDR1 SGHRS, CDR2 YFSETQ. The CDR3 is 15 residues long. V was pared by 4 bases and J by 0 bases, with 13 bases between. CDR3 DNA: TGCGCCAGCAGCGACCAGGGGCCCATGAACACTGAAGCTTTCTTT. Amino acids: CASSDQGPMNTEAFF.

This chain links TRBV11-2 with TRBJ1-2; D may be TRBD1 (6 bases). The ends were cut back, 5 bases at V and 2 bases at J, with 18 bases in the middle. CDR3 length: 16 amino acids. From germline, CDR1 is SGHAT and CDR2 FQNNGV. CDR3: CASSQWGGALNYGYTF. DNA for the CDR3: TGTGCCAGCAGCCAATGGGGGGGGGCGCTGAACTATGGCTACACCTTC.

About this clone: Other DNA variants within this sample encode the same CDR3. The chain recombines TRBV4-1 with TRBJ2-5; D is unclear. CDR1 and CDR2 from the germline V gene are MGHRA and YSYEKL. V gave up 1 base and J gave up 5 bases, with 8 bases separating them. CDR3 size: 13 residues. The CDR3 loop is CASSQVIRETQYF. DNA of the CDR3: TGCGCCAGCAGCCAAGTTATCCGGGAGACCCAGTACTTC.

The chain is built from TRBV9 and TRBJ2-1; D remains unclear. V was trimmed by 4 bases and J by 4 bases, leaving 6 bases between them. The CDR3 spans 12 residues. The germline V gene has CDR1 SGDLS and CDR2 YYNGEE. The CDR3 DNA follows: TGTGCCAGCAGCAGAGAATACAATGAGCAGTTCTTC. Translated: CASSREYNEQFF.

The genes are TRBV11-3 and TRBJ1-4; 10 bases align to TRBD1. Germline CDR1 SGHNT, CDR2 YENEEA. V was pared by 5 bases and J by 8 bases, with 11 bases of the junction left unmatched. This CDR3 has 16 amino acids. The CDR3, as DNA: TGTGCCAGCAGCCCTTGGACAGGGGGTGGAGGCGAAAAACTGTTTTTT. It specifies CASSPWTGGGGEKLFF.

The chain joins TRBV6-1 to TRBJ1-3; D is perhaps TRBD1 (5 bases). The CDR3 sequence is 16 residues long. The V gene's germline CDR1 is MNHNS and CDR2 SASEGT. Between the trimmed V and J ends, which lost 2 bases and 4 bases, there was a span of 15 bases. This CDR3 is CASSESWGLGGNTIYF. In DNA form, the CDR3 reads TGTGCCAGCAGTGAATCGTGGGGCTTGGGAGGAAACACCATATATTTT.

The rearrangement uses TRBV28 and TRBJ1-4; a possible D gene is TRBD1 (5 bases). V lost 11 bases to trimming and J lost 7 bases, with 17 bases between them. This CDR3 comprises 13 residues. Germline assignment: CDR1 MDHEN and CDR2 SYDVKM. This chain's CDR3 is CAGSRVGGEKLFF. CDR3 DNA sequence: TGTGCCGGATCAAGGGTGGGGGGTGAAAAACTGTTTTTT.